The sequence of this T cell receptor beta chain was determined in a study of blood T cell repertoires in COVID-19. Study summary: There were acute and convalescent COVID-19 samples, and they came from the United States, Italy and Spain. In each case, the material was cDNA or gDNA derived from T cells, B-cell-depleted T cells, or PBMCs.

V lost 2 bases to trimming and J lost 4 bases, with 11 bases between them. CDR3 length: 14 residues. CDR1 is KGHSH and CDR2 is LQKENI in the germline V gene. In the original analysis: Counts of nucleated cells, estimated from reference gene primer amplification, were obtained. This table comes from immunoSEQ multiplex PCR, and its TCRdb copy is limited to in-frame clones, with some not included. D and trimming come from the DNA, and the V and J calls and clone size come from that table. The data hold under 250,000 clones, with approximately 85% observed a single time. The TCR was taken from a man over 45 who had recovered from COVID-19. The V gene is TRBV18, the J gene TRBJ1-1; D is possibly TRBD1 (6 bases). The sequenced material came from peripheral blood. In nucleotides, the CDR3 is TGTGCCAGCTCACCATCAGGCAGGGGCACTGAAGCTTTCTTT. It yields the protein CASSPSGRGTEAFF.